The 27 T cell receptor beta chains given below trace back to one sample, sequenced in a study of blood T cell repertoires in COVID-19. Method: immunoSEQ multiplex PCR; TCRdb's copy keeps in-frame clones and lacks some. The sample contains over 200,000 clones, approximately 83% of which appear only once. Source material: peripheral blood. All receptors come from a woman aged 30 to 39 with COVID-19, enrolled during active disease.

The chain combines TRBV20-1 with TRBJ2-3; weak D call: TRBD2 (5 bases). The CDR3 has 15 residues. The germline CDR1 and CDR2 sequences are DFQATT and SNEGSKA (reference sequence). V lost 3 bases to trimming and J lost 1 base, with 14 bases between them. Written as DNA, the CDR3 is TGCAGTGCTAGTAAGGTTAGCGACGGCACAGATACGCAGTATTTT. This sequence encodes CSASKVSDGTDTQYF.

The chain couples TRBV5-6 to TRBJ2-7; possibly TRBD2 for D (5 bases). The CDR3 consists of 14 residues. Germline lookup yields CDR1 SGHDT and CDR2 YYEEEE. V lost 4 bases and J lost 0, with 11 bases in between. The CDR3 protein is CASSLDLSSYEQYF. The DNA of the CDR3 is TGTGCCAGCAGCCTGGACTTAAGCTCCTACGAGCAGTACTTC.

The CDR3 sequence: CASSDPGTGGNTIYF. The CDR3 DNA reads as TGTGCCAGCAGTGACCCCGGGACAGGTGGAAACACCATATATTTT. The chain couples TRBV25-1 to TRBJ1-3; 8 nucleotides agree with TRBD1. V gave up 3 bases and J gave up 3 bases; unmatched junction bases: 4. The CDR3 loop spans 15 amino acids. From germline, CDR1 is MGHDK and CDR2 SYGVNS.

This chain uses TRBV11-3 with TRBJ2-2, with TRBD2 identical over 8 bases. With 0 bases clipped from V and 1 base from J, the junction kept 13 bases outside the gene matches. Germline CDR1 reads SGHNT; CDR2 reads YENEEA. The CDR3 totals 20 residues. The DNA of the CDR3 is TGTGCCAGCAGCTTAGATCTACCCTTCGGGAGCGGGGGGAACACCGGGGAGCTGTTTTTT. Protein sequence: CASSLDLPFGSGGNTGELFF.

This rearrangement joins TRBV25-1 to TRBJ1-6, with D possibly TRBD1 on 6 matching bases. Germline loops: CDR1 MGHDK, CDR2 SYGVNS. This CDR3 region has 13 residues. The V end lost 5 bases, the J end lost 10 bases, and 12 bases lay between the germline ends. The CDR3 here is CASSYREGSPLHF. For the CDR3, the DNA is TGTGCCAGCAGTTACAGGGAGGGATCACCCCTCCACTTT.

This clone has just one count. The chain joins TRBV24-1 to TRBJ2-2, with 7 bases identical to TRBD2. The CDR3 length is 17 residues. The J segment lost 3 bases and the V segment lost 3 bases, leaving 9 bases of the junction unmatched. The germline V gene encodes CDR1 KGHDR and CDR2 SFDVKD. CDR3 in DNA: TGTGCCACCAGTGATGGCTACGGGACTACCTACACCGGGGAGCTGTTTTTT. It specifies CATSDGYGTTYTGELFF.

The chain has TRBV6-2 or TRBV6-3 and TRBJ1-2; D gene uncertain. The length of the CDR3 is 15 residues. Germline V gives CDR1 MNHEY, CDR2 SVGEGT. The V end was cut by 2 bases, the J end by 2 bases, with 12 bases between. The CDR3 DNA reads TGTGCCAGCAGTTACCTCCCCCCCGTGAACTATGGCTACACCTTC. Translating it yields CASSYLPPVNYGYTF.

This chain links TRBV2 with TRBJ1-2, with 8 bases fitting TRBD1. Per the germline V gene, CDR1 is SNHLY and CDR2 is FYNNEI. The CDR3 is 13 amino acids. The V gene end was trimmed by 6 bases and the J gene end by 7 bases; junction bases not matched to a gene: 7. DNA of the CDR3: TGTGCCAGCAGGCCCGGACAGGGTGGTGGCTACACCTTC. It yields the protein CASRPGQGGGYTF.

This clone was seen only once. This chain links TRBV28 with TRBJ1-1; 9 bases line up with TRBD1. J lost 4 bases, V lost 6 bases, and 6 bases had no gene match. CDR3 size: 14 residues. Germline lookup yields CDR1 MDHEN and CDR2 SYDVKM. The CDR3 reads CASREGTGFTEAFF. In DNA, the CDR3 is TGTGCCAGCAGAGAAGGGACAGGGTTCACTGAAGCTTTCTTT.

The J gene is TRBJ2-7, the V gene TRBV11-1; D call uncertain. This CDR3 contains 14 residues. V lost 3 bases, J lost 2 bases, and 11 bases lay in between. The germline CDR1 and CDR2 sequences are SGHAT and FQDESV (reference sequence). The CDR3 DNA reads TGTGCCAGCAGCTTCGGCAGCGAAACCTACGAGCAGTACTTC. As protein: CASSFGSETYEQYF.

CDR3 coding DNA: TGTGCCAGCACCGACACAACCCCCCCCAAATATGGCTACACCTTC. Amino acid sequence: CASTDTTPPKYGYTF. The rearrangement uses TRBV7-8 and TRBJ1-2; D not certain. The CDR3 consists of 15 residues. Trimming stripped 7 bases from V and 5 bases from J, with 20 bases between. CDR1 and CDR2 (germline): SGHVS, FQNEAQ.

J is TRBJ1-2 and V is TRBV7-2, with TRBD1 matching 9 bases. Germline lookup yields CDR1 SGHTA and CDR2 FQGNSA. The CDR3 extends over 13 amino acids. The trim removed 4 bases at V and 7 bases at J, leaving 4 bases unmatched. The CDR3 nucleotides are TGTGCCAGCAGCTCAACAGGGGGCGGTGGCTACACCTTC. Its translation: CASSSTGGGGYTF.

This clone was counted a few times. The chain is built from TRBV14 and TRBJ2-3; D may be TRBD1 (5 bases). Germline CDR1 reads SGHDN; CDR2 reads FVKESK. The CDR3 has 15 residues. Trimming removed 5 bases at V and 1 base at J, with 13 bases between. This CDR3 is CASSEQDIGTDTQYF. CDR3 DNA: TGTGCCAGCAGCGAGCAGGACATTGGCACAGATACGCAGTATTTT.

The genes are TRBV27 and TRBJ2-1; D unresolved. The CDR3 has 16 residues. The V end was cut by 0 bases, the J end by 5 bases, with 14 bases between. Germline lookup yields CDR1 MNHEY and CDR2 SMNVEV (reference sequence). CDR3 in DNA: TGTGCCAGCAGTTTATCAGCGAAGAACTACAACAATGAGCAGTTCTTC. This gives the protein CASSLSAKNYNNEQFF.

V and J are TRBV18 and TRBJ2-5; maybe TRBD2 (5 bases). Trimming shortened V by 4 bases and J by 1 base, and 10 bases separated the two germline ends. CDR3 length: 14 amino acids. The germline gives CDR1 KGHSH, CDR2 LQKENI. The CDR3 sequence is CASSRSGIQETQYF. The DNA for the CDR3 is TGTGCCAGCTCACGAAGCGGTATCCAAGAGACCCAGTACTTC.

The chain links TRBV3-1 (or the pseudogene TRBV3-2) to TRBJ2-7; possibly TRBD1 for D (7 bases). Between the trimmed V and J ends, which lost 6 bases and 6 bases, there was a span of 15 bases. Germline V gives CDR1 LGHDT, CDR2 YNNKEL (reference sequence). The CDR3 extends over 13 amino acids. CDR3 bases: TGTGCCAGCAGTCTTGACAGGGAGGCCGAGCAGTACTTC. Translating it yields CASSLDREAEQYF.

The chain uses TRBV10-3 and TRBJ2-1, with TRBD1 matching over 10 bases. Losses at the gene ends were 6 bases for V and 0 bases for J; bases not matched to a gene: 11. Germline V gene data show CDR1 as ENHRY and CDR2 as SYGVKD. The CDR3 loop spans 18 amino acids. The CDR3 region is CAIRTGTGALSSYNEQFF. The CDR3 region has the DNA TGTGCCATCAGGACCGGGACAGGGGCCTTGAGCTCCTACAATGAGCAGTTCTTC.

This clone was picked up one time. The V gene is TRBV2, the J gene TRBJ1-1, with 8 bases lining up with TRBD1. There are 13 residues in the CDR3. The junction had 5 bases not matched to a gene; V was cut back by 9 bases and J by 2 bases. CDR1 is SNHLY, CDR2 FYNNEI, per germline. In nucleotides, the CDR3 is TGTGCCAGTCCCAGGGGGCAAAACACTGAAGCTTTCTTT. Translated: CASPRGQNTEAFF.

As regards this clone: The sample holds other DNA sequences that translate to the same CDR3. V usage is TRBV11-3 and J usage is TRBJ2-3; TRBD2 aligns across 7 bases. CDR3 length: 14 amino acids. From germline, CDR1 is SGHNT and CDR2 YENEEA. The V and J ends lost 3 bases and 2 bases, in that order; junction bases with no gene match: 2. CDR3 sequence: CASSLGGDTDTQYF. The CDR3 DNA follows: TGTGCCAGCAGCTTGGGGGGGGACACAGATACGCAGTATTTT.

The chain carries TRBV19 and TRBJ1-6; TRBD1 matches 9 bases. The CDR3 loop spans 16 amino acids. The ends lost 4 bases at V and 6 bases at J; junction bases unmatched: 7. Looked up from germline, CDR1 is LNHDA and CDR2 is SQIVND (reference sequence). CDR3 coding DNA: TGTGCCAGTAGTACCCCGGACAGGGGAGGTAATTCACCCCTCCACTTT. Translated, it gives CASSTPDRGGNSPLHF.

The CDR3 loop reads CASSQGYRVGNEQFF. In nucleotides, the CDR3 is TGCGCCAGCAGCCAAGGCTACAGGGTGGGGAATGAGCAGTTCTTC. This chain joins TRBV4-3 and TRBJ2-1; maybe TRBD1 (6 bases). This CDR3 region has 15 residues. CDR1 LGHNA and CDR2 YSLEER come from the germline V gene. V lost 1 base and J lost 7, with 14 bases in between.

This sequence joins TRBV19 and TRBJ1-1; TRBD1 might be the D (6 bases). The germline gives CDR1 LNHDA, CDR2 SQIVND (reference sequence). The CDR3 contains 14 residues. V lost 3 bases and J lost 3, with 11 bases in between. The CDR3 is CASSMGRGDTEAFF. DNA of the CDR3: TGTGCCAGTAGTATGGGCAGGGGTGACACTGAAGCTTTCTTT.

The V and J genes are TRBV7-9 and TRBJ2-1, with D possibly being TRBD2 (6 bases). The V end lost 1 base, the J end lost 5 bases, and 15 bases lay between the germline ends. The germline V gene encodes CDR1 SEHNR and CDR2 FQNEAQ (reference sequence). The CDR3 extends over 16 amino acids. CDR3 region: CASSLVSGVDNNEQFF. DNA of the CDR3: TGTGCCAGCAGCTTAGTGTCGGGGGTCGACAACAATGAGCAGTTCTTC. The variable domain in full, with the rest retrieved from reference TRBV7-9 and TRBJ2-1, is DTGVSQNPRHKITKRGQNVTFRCDPISEHNRLYWYRQTLGQGPEFLTYFQNEAQLEKSRLLSDRFSAERPKGSFSTLEIQRTEQGDSAMYLCASSLVSGVDNNEQFFGPGTRLTVL.

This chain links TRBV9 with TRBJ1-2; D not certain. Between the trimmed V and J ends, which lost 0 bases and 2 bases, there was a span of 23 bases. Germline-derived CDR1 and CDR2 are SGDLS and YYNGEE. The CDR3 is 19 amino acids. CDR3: CASSVDYFVGVGANYGYTF. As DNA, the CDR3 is TGTGCCAGCAGCGTAGATTACTTTGTTGGGGTGGGAGCCAACTATGGCTACACCTTC.

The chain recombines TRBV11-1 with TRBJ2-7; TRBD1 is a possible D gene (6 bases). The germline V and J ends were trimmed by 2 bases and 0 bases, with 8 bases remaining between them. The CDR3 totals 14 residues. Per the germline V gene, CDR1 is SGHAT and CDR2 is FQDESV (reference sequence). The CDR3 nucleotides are TGTGCCAGCAGCTTAACAGGGTCCTCCTACGAGCAGTACTTC. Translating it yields CASSLTGSSYEQYF.

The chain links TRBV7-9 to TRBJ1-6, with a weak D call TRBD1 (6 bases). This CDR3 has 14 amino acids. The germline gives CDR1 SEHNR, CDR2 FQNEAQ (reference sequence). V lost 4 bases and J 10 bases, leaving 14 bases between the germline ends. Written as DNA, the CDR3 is TGTGCCAGCAGCTCCCGGGACAAGGGATCACCCCTCCACTTT. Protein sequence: CASSSRDKGSPLHF.

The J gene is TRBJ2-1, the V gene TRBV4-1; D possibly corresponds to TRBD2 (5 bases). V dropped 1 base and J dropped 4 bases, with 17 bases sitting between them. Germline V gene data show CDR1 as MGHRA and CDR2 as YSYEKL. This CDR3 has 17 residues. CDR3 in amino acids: CASSQGSGGVSYNEQFF. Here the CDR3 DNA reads TGCGCCAGCAGCCAAGGGAGCGGAGGCGTCTCGTACAATGAGCAGTTCTTC.